The clone carrying this T cell receptor (beta chain) was found a few times. Its antigen is undetermined. CDR1 is MNHEY, CDR2 SVGAGI, per germline. Trimming took off 2 bases at V and 2 bases at J, with 10 bases between the two ends. The CDR3 runs to 14 residues. Stated treatment: some 19 received Ad26.COV2.S at low or high dose, single or two shots; roughly five received placebo; per-sample allocation not given. Samples were taken on day 63 after the first vaccine or placebo injection. This specimen belongs to a study of Ad26.COV2.S vaccination and SARS-CoV-2 variants. Whole-study context: Ad26.COV2.S was injected intramuscularly once or twice, 56 days apart.

Clones were read by immunoSEQ multiplex PCR, and TCRdb kept only the in-frame ones, dropping some. Among about 220,000 clones listed, over 75% were seen once. Whole-study findings and limits: Spike-specific TCR breadth was greater in vaccine than placebo recipients. Non-spike TCR breadth did not differ much between vaccine and placebo recipients.

Here the sequenced sample was peripheral blood, taken in a trial of Ad26.COV2.S vaccine versus placebo. The sequence was collected from a person aged 18-60 years who received the Ad26.COV2.S COVID-19 vaccine or a placebo. The chain employs TRBV6-5 and TRBJ2-7; TRBD1 or TRBD2 may be the D gene (6 bases each). This CDR3 is CASSYGGTTYEQYF. DNA for the CDR3: TGTGCCAGCAGTTACGGCGGGACAACCTACGAGCAGTACTTC.